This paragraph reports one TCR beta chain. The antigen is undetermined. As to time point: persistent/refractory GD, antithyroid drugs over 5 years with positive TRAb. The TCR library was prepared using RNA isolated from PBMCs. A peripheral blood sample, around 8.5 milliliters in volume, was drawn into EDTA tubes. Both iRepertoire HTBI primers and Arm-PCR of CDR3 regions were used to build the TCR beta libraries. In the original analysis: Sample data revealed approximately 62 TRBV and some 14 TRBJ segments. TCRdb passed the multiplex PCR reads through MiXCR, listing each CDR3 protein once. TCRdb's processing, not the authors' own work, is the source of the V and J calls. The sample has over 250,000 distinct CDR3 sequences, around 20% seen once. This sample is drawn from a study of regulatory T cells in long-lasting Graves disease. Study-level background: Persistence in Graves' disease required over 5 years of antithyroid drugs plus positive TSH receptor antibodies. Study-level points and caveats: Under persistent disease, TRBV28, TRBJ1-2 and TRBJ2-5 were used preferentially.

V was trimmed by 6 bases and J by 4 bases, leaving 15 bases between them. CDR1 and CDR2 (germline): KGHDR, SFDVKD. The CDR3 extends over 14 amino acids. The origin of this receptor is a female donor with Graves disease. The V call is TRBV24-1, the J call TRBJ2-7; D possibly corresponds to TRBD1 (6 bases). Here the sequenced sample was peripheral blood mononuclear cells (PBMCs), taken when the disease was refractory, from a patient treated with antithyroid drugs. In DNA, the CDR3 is TGTGCCACCAGTCCCACCGGGACACCTTACGAGCAGTACTTC. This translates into CATSPTGTPYEQYF.